A single sample is the source of the 27 T cell receptor beta chains below, sequenced in a study of untreated major depressive disorder. Profiling relied on immunoSEQ multiplex PCR, and the TCRdb table lists in-frame clones only, not all of them. This sample has approximately 20,000 clones, with over 65% found just once. The source material was CD4+ T cells from PBMCs. The receptors come from a woman aged 25-40 years in good health.

This clone has a single count. The genes are TRBV28 and TRBJ2-3; D is ambiguous. The ends were cut back, 8 bases at V and 0 bases at J, with 6 bases in the middle. The CDR3 runs to 12 residues. The germline gives CDR1 MDHEN, CDR2 SYDVKM. In nucleotides, the CDR3 is TGTGCCAGCGGGGTAAGCACAGATACGCAGTATTTT. The encoded protein is CASGVSTDTQYF.

The rearrangement uses TRBV27 and TRBJ1-1, with no clear D. CDR3 size: 15 residues. Trimming took 5 bases from V and 3 from J, leaving 16 bases between them. Germline lookup yields CDR1 MNHEY and CDR2 SMNVEV (reference sequence). The CDR3: CASSPLPGVDTEAFF. The CDR3 nucleotides are TGTGCCAGCAGTCCACTACCTGGGGTGGACACTGAAGCTTTCTTT.

The chain links TRBV6-5 to TRBJ2-7; 7 bases line up with TRBD1. In germline, CDR1 is MNHEY, CDR2 SVGAGI. The CDR3 totals 14 residues. Unmatched junction bases numbered 13, after V lost 8 bases and J lost 6 bases. The CDR3 nucleotides are TGTGCCAGCGGATACGACAGGGCGGTCGGCGAGCAGTACTTC. It translates to CASGYDRAVGEQYF.

This clone appeared once. The chain uses TRBV7-2 and TRBJ2-2, with 9 nucleotides matching TRBD2. The CDR3 contains 15 residues. CDR1 is SGHTA, CDR2 FQGNSA, per germline. V shed 7 bases, J shed 5 bases, and the junction held 8 bases outside the gene matches. CDR3 in amino acids: CASTSLAGYTGELFF. CDR3 DNA: TGTGCCAGCACGTCTCTAGCGGGGTATACCGGGGAGCTGTTTTTT. The whole variable domain, remainder taken from reference TRBV7-2 and TRBJ2-2, is GAGVSQSPSNKVTEKGKDVELRCDPISGHTALYWYRQSLGQGLEFLIYFQGNSAPDKSGLPSDRFSAERTGGSVSTLTIQRTQQEDSAVYLCASTSLAGYTGELFFGEGSRLTVL.

The chain recombines TRBV5-1 with TRBJ1-1, with D possibly matching TRBD1 (5 bases). There are 13 residues in the CDR3. The germline V and J ends were trimmed by 1 base and 1 base, with 5 bases remaining between them. Germline CDR1 is SGHRS and CDR2 is YFSETQ. DNA of the CDR3: TGCGCCAGCAGCTTGACAGGGAACACTGAAGCTTTCTTT. This codes for CASSLTGNTEAFF.

CDR3 region: CASSTDGASGGYTF. CDR3 in DNA: TGCGCCAGCAGCACCGACGGGGCCTCGGGAGGCTACACCTTC. The V gene is TRBV4-1, the J gene TRBJ1-2, with TRBD1 as a possible D gene (5 bases). CDR3 length: 14 amino acids. V shed 5 bases and J shed 8 bases, with 18 bases lying between them. Germline V gives CDR1 MGHRA, CDR2 YSYEKL.

The chain joins TRBV5-1 to TRBJ2-7; 11 bases map to TRBD2. There are 15 residues in the CDR3. The trim removed 4 bases at V and 3 bases at J, leaving 6 bases unmatched. CDR1 and CDR2 (germline): SGHRS, YFSETQ. This CDR3 reads CASSIGLAGFYEQYF. The CDR3 bases are TGCGCCAGCAGCATAGGACTAGCGGGCTTCTACGAGCAGTACTTC. Full variable domain (remainder filled in from reference TRBV5-1 and TRBJ2-7): KAGVTQTPRYLIKTRGQQVTLSCSPISGHRSVSWYQQTPGQGLQFLFEYFSETQRNKGNFPGRFSGRQFSNSRSEMNVSTLELGDSALYLCASSIGLAGFYEQYFGPGTRLTVT.

V usage is TRBV28 and J usage is TRBJ1-2; D is unresolved. Per germline, CDR1 MDHEN and CDR2 SYDVKM. This CDR3 region has 14 residues. The V end lost 7 bases, the J end lost 4 bases, and 16 bases lay between the germline ends. DNA for the CDR3: TGTGCCAGCACCCTACTCCAGGAAAGCTATGGCTACACCTTC. Translation gives CASTLLQESYGYTF.

This chain links TRBV6-6 with TRBJ2-5; 7 bases match TRBD1. CDR3 length: 15 amino acids. In germline, CDR1 is MNHNY, CDR2 SVGAGI (reference sequence). V trimming: 7 bases; J trimming: 6 bases; junction bases outside the gene matches: 14. The CDR3 reads CASKTPTGSVQTQYF. In DNA form, the CDR3 reads TGTGCCAGCAAAACACCGACAGGGTCGGTACAGACCCAGTACTTC.

The chain recombines TRBV6-1 with TRBJ1-1; 7 bases map to TRBD1. The CDR3 loop spans 15 amino acids. Germline V gene data show CDR1 as MNHNS and CDR2 as SASEGT. V dropped 8 bases and J dropped 4; count of bases not matched to a gene: 13. The CDR3 reads CASAAGQTLFTEAFF. For the CDR3, the DNA is TGTGCCAGCGCCGCGGGACAGACACTATTCACTGAAGCTTTCTTT.

This CDR3 is CASSPSLGRTYTDTQYF. CDR3 coding DNA: TGTGCCAGCAGCCCTAGTCTTGGACGAACGTACACAGATACGCAGTATTTT. The rearrangement joins TRBV9 to TRBJ2-3; no clear D. V lost 4 bases and J 2 bases, leaving 20 bases between the germline ends. The CDR3 runs 17 residues. Germline CDR1 is SGDLS and CDR2 is YYNGEE.

The chain employs TRBV18 and TRBJ1-3; D not resolved. V lost 5 bases and J 0 bases, leaving 14 bases between the germline ends. Germline V gene sequence: CDR1 KGHSH, CDR2 LQKENI. The CDR3 is made up of 16 amino acids. In nucleotides, the CDR3 is TGTGCCAGCTCAGCACAGATGCCCAGCTCTGGAAACACCATATATTTT. Encoded protein: CASSAQMPSSGNTIYF.

The chain is built from TRBV2 and TRBJ2-1; TRBD2 aligns across 12 bases. This CDR3 comprises 19 residues. Germline V gives CDR1 SNHLY, CDR2 FYNNEI. The V segment lost 8 bases and the J segment 10 bases; nucleotides outside the gene matches: 24. The CDR3 is CASGRRTSGETFPPGEQFF. CDR3 DNA: TGTGCCAGCGGGCGACGGACTAGCGGGGAGACCTTCCCCCCAGGGGAGCAGTTCTTC.

This clone was seen a single time. V and J are TRBV28 and TRBJ1-1; D is uncertain. Per the germline V gene, CDR1 is MDHEN and CDR2 is SYDVKM. The CDR3 runs to 12 residues. V lost 6 bases, J lost 13 bases, and 18 bases lay in between. The CDR3 DNA reads TGTGCCAGCAGGGAAGGAGGAAGGGAGAGTTTCTTT. Encoded protein: CASREGGRESFF.

The chain links TRBV7-9 to TRBJ2-3; 11 bases map to TRBD2. With V trimmed by 4 bases and J by 0 bases, 3 bases remained unmatched. The length of the CDR3 is 16 residues. Germline CDR1 reads SEHNR; CDR2 reads FQNEAQ (reference sequence). The CDR3 reads CASSSLAGGSTDTQYF. DNA of the CDR3: TGTGCCAGCAGCTCGCTAGCGGGAGGAAGCACAGATACGCAGTATTTT.

The rearrangement joins TRBV2 to TRBJ1-5; no reliable D call. This CDR3 is built from 13 residues. Trimming took off 3 bases at V and 6 bases at J, with 9 bases between the two ends. The germline CDR1 and CDR2 sequences are SNHLY and FYNNEI. Here the CDR3 reads CASSDNQFQPQHF. The DNA for the CDR3 is TGTGCCAGCAGTGATAATCAATTTCAGCCCCAGCATTTT.

This chain uses TRBV5-1 with TRBJ2-7; 8 bases are a match to TRBD1. The CDR3 loop spans 15 amino acids. The germline CDR1 and CDR2 sequences are SGHRS and YFSETQ. With 0 bases clipped from V and 3 bases from J, the junction kept 5 bases outside the gene matches. This chain's CDR3 is CASSLDGQGSYEQYF. The CDR3 DNA is TGCGCCAGCAGCTTGGACGGACAGGGAAGCTACGAGCAGTACTTC.

J is TRBJ2-7 and V is TRBV30; D gene unclear. Deletions cut 0 bases from V and 10 bases from J, with 13 bases between. CDR3 length: 12 residues. From germline, CDR1 is GTSNPN and CDR2 SVGIG (reference sequence). CDR3 sequence (DNA): TGTGCCTGGAGTGTACTGGTGGCCCCTCAGTACTTC. Residues: CAWSVLVAPQYF.

The gene calls are TRBV6-6 and TRBJ2-7; D gene unclear. The CDR3 is 15 residues long. V shed 0 bases and J shed 1 base, with 10 bases lying between them. Per germline, CDR1 MNHNY and CDR2 SVGAGI (reference sequence). CDR3 in amino acids: CASSYSSENSYEQYF. The CDR3 bases are TGTGCCAGCAGTTACTCGTCTGAAAATTCCTACGAGCAGTACTTC.

This clone was seen just once. The rearrangement links TRBV18 to TRBJ2-1; tentative D call: TRBD2 (5 bases). The CDR3 extends over 17 amino acids. Per the germline V gene, CDR1 is KGHSH and CDR2 is LQKENI. Trimming removed 1 base from V and 6 bases from J, with 19 bases in between. CDR3 amino acids: CASSPRRTRAVGNEQFF. CDR3 nucleotides: TGTGCCAGCTCACCACGCAGAACTAGGGCGGTGGGCAATGAGCAGTTCTTC.

Comments on this clone: This CDR3 is also generated by other DNA sequences in the sample. The chain carries TRBV5-1 and TRBJ2-1, with a tentative D call TRBD2 (5 bases). The V and J ends lost 2 bases and 8 bases respectively, with 8 bases between them. The CDR3 length is 12 residues. Per the germline V gene, CDR1 is SGHRS and CDR2 is YFSETQ. The CDR3 DNA is TGCGCCAGCAGCTTAAGCGGCGATGAGCAGTTCTTC. The encoded protein is CASSLSGDEQFF.

V gene TRBV4-1 combines with J gene TRBJ1-6, with TRBD1 matching 7 bases. Germline assignment: CDR1 MGHRA and CDR2 YSYEKL. CDR3 length: 15 residues. After removal of 3 bases from V and 7 bases from J, the junction contained 6 bases not matched to a gene. The CDR3 coding sequence is TGCGCCAGCAGCCAGAGGGGGGACAGAAATTCACCCCTCCACTTT. Its protein is CASSQRGDRNSPLHF.

The chain employs TRBV19 and TRBJ1-2; D might be TRBD1 (5 bases). Germline V gene sequence: CDR1 LNHDA, CDR2 SQIVND (reference sequence). The CDR3 totals 12 residues. V dropped 3 bases and J dropped 8 bases, with 10 bases sitting between them. CDR3: CASSIWGIGYTF. The CDR3 DNA reads as TGTGCCAGTAGTATTTGGGGGATCGGCTACACCTTC.

The chain couples TRBV5-6 to TRBJ2-7; no clear D gene. Trimming cost V 0 bases and J 5 bases, with 12 bases left between them. CDR3 length: 14 residues. The germline gives CDR1 SGHDT, CDR2 YYEEEE. CDR3 sequence reads: CASSLVPSAHEQYF. CDR3 bases: TGTGCCAGCAGCTTGGTCCCCTCAGCCCACGAGCAGTACTTC.

The chain recombines TRBV2 with TRBJ2-7; the D is unclear. V was pared by 7 bases and J by 2 bases, with 12 bases between. The germline V gene encodes CDR1 SNHLY and CDR2 FYNNEI. CDR3 length: 13 residues. The DNA of the CDR3 is TGTGCCAGCAAACGTGAAAGGGCCTACGAGCAGTACTTC. Protein: CASKRERAYEQYF. Based on the CDR3 plus reference TRBV2 and TRBJ2-7, the full variable domain is EPEVTQTPSHQVTQMGQEVILRCVPISNHLYFYWYRQILGQKVEFLVSFYNNEISEKSEIFDDQFSVERPDGSNFTLKIRSTKLEDSAMYFCASKRERAYEQYFGPGTRLTVT.

The V gene is TRBV28, the J gene TRBJ1-5; no clear D. The CDR3 runs 14 residues. V was trimmed by 2 bases and J by 0 bases, leaving 5 bases between them. Germline loops: CDR1 MDHEN, CDR2 SYDVKM. CDR3 nucleotides: TGTGCCAGCAGTTTACAGATTAGCAATCAGCCCCAGCATTTT. It codes for CASSLQISNQPQHF. The whole variable domain, filled in from reference TRBV28 and TRBJ1-5, reads DVKVTQSSRYLVKRTGEKVFLECVQDMDHENMFWYRQDPGLGLRLIYFSYDVKMKEKGDIPEGYSVSREKKERFSLILESASTNQTSMYLCASSLQISNQPQHFGDGTRLSIL.

The sample holds a few counts of this clone. V is TRBV11-2 and J is TRBJ1-4; possibly TRBD1 for D (6 bases). V dropped 2 bases and J dropped 5 bases, with 9 bases sitting between them. Germline CDR1 is SGHAT and CDR2 is FQNNGV. CDR3 size: 14 residues. The chain's CDR3 is CASSLSTGNEKLFF. The CDR3 nucleotides are TGTGCCAGCAGCTTAAGTACAGGGAATGAAAAACTGTTTTTT. Supplemented by reference TRBV11-2 and TRBJ1-4, the full variable domain reads EAGVAQSPRYKIIEKRQSVAFWCNPISGHATLYWYQQILGQGPKLLIQFQNNGVVDDSQLPKDRFSAERLKGVDSTLKIQPAKLEDSAVYLCASSLSTGNEKLFFGSGTQLSVL.